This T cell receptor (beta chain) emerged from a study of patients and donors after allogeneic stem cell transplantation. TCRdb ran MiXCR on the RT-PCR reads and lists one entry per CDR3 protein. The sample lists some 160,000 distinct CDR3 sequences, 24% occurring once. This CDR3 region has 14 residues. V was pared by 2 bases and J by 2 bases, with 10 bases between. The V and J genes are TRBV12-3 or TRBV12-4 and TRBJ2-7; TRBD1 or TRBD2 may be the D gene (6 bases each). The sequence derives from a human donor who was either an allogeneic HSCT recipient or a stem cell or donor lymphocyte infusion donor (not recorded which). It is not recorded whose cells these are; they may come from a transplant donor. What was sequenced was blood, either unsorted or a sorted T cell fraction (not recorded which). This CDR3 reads CASSLRGVPYEQYF. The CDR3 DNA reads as TGTGCCAGCAGTTTAAGGGGGGTCCCCTACGAGCAGTACTTC.